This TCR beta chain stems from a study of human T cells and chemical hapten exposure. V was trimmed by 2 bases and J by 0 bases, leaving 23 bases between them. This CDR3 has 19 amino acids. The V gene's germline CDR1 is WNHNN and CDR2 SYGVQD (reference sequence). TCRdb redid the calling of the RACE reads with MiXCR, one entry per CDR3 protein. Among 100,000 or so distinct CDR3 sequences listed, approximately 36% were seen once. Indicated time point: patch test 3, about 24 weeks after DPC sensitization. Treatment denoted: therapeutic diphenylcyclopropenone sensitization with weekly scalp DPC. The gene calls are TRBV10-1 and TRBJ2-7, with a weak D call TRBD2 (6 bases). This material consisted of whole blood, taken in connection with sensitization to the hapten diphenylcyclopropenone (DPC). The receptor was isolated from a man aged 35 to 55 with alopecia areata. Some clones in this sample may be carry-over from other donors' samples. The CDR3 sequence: CASSEALATSPRGSYEQYV. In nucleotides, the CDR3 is TGCGCCAGCAGTGAGGCCCTAGCGACATCGCCTCGGGGCTCCTACGAGCAGTACGTC.